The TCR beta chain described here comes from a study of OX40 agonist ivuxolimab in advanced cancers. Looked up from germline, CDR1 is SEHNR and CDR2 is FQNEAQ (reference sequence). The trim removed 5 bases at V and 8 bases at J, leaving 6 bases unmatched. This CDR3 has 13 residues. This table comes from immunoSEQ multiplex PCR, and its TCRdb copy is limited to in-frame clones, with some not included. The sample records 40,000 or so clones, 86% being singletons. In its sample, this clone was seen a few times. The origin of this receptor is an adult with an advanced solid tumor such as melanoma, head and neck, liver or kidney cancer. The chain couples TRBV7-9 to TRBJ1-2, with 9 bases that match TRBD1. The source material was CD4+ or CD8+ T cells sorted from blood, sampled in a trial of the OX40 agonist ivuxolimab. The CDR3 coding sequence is TGTGCCAGCAGCGGTCCCGGACAGGGGGGCTACACCTTC. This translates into CASSGPGQGGYTF.